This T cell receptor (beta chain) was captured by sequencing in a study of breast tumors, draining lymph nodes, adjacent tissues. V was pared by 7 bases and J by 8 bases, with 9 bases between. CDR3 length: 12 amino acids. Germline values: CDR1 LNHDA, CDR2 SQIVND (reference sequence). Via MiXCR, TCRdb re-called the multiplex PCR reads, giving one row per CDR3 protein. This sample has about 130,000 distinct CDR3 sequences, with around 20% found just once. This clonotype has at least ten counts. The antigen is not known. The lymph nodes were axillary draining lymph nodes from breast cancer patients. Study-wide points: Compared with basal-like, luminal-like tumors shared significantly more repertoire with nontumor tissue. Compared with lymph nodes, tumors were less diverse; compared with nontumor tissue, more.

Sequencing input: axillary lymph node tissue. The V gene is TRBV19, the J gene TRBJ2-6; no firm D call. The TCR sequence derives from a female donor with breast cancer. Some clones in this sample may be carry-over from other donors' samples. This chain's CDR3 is CASTPGSNVLTF. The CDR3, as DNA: TGTGCCAGTACCCCAGGTTCCAACGTCCTGACTTTC. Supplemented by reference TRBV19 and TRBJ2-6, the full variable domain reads DGGITQSPKYLFRKEGQNVTLSCEQNLNHDAMYWYRQDPGQGLRLIYYSQIVNDFQKGDIAEGYSVSREKKESFPLTVTSAQKNPTAFYLCASTPGSNVLTFGAGSRLTVL.